This T cell receptor (beta chain) was obtained from a study of blood T cell repertoires in COVID-19. The overall study: Whether acute or convalescent, the COVID-19 samples came from the United States, Italy and Spain. PBMCs, B-cell-depleted T cells, or T cells were the source of the cDNA or gDNA that made up the material.

Assay: immunoSEQ multiplex PCR; the TCRdb copy retains only in-frame clones and omits some. The sample has 95,000 to 100,000 clones, over 75% seen once; the top ten hold 11%. The sequencing input was peripheral blood. The sequence derives from a woman aged 30 to 39 with acute or convalescent COVID-19.

In DNA form, the CDR3 reads TGCGCCAGCAGCCAAGATCCCCAGAGGACAGGGGAATATAGTCACTATGGCTACACCTTC. It specifies CASSQDPQRTGEYSHYGYTF. This rearrangement joins TRBV4-1 to TRBJ1-2, with 9 nucleotides matching TRBD1. Germline V gene sequence: CDR1 MGHRA, CDR2 YSYEKL. The CDR3 length is 20 residues. Trimming at V came to 0 bases and at J to 3 bases, leaving 17 bases not matched to a gene.